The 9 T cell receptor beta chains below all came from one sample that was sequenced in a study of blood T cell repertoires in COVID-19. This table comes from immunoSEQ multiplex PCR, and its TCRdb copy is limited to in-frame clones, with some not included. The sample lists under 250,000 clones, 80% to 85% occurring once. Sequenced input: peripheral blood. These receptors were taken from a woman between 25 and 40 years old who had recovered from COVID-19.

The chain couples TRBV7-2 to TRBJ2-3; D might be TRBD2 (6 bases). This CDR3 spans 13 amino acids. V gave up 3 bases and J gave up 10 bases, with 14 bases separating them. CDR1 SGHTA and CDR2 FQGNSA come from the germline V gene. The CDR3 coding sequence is TGTGCCAGCAGCTTTTTCGGGAGTCCCCCGCAGTATTTT. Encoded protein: CASSFFGSPPQYF.

CDR3 sequence: CASSLWGQGHNQPQHF. The CDR3 DNA sequence: TGCGCCAGCAGCTTGTGGGGACAGGGCCACAATCAGCCCCAGCATTTT. The V call is TRBV5-1, the J call TRBJ1-5; 9 bases line up with TRBD1. This CDR3 is built from 16 residues. Germline values: CDR1 SGHRS, CDR2 YFSETQ. Losses at the gene ends were 1 base for V and 3 bases for J; bases not matched to a gene: 5. The variable domain in full, with the rest retrieved from reference TRBV5-1 and TRBJ1-5, is KAGVTQTPRYLIKTRGQQVTLSCSPISGHRSVSWYQQTPGQGLQFLFEYFSETQRNKGNFPGRFSGRQFSNSRSEMNVSTLELGDSALYLCASSLWGQGHNQPQHFGDGTRLSIL.

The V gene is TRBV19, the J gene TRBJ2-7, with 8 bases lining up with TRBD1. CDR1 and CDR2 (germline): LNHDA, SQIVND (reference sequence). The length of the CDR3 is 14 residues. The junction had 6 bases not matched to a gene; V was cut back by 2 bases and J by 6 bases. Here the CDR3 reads CASSITQGASEQYF. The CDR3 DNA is TGTGCCAGTAGTATAACCCAGGGGGCGAGCGAGCAGTACTTC.

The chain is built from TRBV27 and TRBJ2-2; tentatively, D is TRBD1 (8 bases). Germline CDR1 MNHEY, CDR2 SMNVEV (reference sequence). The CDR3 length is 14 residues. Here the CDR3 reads CAAQGEGRAGELFF. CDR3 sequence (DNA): TGTGCAGCACAGGGGGAGGGCAGGGCCGGGGAGCTGTTTTTT.

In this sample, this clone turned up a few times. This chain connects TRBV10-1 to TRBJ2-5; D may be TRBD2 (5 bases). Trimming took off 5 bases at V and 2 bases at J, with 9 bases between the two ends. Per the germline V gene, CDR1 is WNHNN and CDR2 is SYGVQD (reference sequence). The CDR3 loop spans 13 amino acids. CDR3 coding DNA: TGCGCCAGCAGTACGGGATTACAAGAGACCCAGTACTTC. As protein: CASSTGLQETQYF.

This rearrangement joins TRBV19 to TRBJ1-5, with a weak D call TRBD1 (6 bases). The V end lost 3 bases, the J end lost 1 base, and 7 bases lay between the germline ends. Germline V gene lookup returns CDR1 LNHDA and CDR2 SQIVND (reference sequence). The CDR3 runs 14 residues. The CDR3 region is CASSIQGSNQPQHF. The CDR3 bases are TGTGCCAGTAGTATTCAGGGGAGCAATCAGCCCCAGCATTTT. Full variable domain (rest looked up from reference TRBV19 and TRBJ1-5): DGGITQSPKYLFRKEGQNVTLSCEQNLNHDAMYWYRQDPGQGLRLIYYSQIVNDFQKGDIAEGYSVSREKKESFPLTVTSAQKNPTAFYLCASSIQGSNQPQHFGDGTRLSIL.

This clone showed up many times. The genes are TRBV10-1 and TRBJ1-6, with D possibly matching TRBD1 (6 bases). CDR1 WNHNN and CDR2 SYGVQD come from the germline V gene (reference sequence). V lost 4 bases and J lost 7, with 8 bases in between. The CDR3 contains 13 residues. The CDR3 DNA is TGCGCCAGCAGTGTGACAGGAAATTCACCCCTCCACTTT. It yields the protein CASSVTGNSPLHF.

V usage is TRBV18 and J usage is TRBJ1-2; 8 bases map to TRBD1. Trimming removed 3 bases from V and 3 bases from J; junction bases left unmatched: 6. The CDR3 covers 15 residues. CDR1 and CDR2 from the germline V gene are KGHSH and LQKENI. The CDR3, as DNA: TGTGCCAGCTCACCGTCAGGGGGCCTCTACTATGGCTACACCTTC. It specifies CASSPSGGLYYGYTF. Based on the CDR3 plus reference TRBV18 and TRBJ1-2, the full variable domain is NAGVMQNPRHLVRRRGQEARLRCSPMKGHSHVYWYRQLPEEGLKFMVYLQKENIIDESGMPKERFSAEFPKEGPSILRIQQVVRGDSAAYFCASSPSGGLYYGYTFGSGTRLTVV.

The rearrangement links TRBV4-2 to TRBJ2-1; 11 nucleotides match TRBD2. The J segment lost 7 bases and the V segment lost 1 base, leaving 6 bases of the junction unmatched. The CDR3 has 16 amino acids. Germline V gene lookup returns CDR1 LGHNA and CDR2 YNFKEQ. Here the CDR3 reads CASSQGVAGGLNEQFF. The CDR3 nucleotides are TGTGCCAGCAGCCAAGGGGTAGCGGGAGGGTTAAATGAGCAGTTCTTC.